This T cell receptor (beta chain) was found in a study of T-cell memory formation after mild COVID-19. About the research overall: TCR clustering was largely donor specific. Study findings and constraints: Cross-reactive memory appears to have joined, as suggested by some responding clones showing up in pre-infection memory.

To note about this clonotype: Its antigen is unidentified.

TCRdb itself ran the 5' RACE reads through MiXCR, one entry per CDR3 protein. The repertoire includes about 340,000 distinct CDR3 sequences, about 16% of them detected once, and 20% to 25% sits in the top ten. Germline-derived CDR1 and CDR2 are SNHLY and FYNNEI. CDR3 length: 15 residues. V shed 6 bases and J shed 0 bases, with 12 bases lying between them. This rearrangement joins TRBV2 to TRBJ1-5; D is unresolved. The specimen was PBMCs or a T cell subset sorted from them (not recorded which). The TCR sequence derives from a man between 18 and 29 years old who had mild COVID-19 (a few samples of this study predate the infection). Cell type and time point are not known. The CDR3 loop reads CASSFRDNSNQPQHF. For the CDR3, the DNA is TGTGCCAGCAGCTTCAGAGATAATAGCAATCAGCCCCAGCATTTT.